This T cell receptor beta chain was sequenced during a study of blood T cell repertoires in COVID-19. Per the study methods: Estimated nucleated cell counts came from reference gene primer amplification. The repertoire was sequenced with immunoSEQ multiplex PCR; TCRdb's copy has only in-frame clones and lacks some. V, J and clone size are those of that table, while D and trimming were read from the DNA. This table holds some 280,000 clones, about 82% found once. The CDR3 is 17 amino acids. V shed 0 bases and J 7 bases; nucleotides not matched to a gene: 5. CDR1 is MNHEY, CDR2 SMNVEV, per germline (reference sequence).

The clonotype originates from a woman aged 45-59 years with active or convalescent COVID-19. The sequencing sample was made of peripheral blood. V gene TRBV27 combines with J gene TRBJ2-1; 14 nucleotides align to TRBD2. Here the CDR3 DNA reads TGTGCCAGCAGTTTATCGAAGACTAGCGGGAGGGGGAATGAGCAGTTCTTC. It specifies CASSLSKTSGRGNEQFF.